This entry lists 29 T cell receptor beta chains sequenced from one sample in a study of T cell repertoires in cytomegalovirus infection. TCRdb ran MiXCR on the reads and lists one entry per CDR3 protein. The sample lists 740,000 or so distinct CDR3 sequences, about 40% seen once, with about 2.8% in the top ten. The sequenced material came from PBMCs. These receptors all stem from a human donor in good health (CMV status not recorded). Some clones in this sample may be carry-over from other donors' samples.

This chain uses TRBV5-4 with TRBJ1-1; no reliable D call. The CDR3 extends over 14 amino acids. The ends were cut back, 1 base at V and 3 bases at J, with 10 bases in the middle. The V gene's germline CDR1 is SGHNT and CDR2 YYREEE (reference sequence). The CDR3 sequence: CASSLYVGHTEAFF. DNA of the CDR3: TGTGCCAGCAGCTTGTACGTTGGGCACACTGAAGCTTTCTTT. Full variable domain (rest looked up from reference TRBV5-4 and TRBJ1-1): ETGVTQSPTHLIKTRGQQVTLRCSSQSGHNTVSWYQQALGQGPQFIFQYYREEENGRGNFPPRFSGLQFPNYSSELNVNALELDDSALYLCASSLYVGHTEAFFGQGTRLTVV.

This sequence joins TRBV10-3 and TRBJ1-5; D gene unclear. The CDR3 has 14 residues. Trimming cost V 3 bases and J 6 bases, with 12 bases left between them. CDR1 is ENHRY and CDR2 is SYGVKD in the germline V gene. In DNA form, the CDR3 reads TGTGCCATCAGTGATAGTACAGCTCGTCAGCCCCAGCATTTT. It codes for CAISDSTARQPQHF.

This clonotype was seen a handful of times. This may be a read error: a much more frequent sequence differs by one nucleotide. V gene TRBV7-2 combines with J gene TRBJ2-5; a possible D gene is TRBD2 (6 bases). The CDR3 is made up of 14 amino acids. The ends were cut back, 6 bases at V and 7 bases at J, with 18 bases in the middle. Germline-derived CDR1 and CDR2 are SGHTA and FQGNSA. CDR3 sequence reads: CASSSGNSGGTQYF. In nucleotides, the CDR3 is TGTGCCAGCAGTTCTGGGAATAGCGGAGGGACCCAGTACTTC.

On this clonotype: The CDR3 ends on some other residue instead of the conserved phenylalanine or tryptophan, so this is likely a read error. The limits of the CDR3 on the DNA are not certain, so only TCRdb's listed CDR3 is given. CDR3 loop: CASSLSANTESFL. The V and J genes are TRBV28 and TRBJ1-1. Germline CDR1 reads MDHEN; CDR2 reads SYDVKM. 13 amino acids form the CDR3, both terminal residues included.

CDR3 amino acids: CASSSPKRELDTGELFF. CDR3 nucleotides: TGTGCCAGCAGCTCCCCAAAGCGGGAGCTCGACACCGGGGAGCTGTTTTTT. J is TRBJ2-2 and V is TRBV11-2, with 8 nucleotides matching TRBD2. From germline, CDR1 is SGHAT and CDR2 FQNNGV. The length of the CDR3 is 17 residues. After removal of 4 bases from V and 3 bases from J, the junction contained 10 bases not matched to a gene.

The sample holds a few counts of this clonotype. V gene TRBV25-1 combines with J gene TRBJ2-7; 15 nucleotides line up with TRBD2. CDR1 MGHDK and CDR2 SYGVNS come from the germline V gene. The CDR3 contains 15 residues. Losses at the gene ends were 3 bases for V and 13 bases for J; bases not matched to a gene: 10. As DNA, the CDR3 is TGTGCCAGCAGTGATTATGGACTAGCGGGAGGGACCCACTACTTC. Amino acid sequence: CASSDYGLAGGTHYF.

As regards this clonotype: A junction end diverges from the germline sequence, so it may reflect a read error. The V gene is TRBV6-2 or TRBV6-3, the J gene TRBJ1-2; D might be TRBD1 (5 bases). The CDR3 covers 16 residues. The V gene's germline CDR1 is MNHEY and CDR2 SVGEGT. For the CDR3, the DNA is TGTGACAGCAGCTGCGAATTACTGGGGCAGCTATATGGCTACACCTTC. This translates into CDSSCELLGQLYGYTF.

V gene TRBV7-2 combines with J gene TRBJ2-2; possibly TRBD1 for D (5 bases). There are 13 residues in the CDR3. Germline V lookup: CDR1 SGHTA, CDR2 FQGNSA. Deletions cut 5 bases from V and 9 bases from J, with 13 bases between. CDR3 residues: CASSLQGYRELFF. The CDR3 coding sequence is TGTGCCAGCAGCCTCCAGGGTTACCGGGAGCTGTTTTTT.

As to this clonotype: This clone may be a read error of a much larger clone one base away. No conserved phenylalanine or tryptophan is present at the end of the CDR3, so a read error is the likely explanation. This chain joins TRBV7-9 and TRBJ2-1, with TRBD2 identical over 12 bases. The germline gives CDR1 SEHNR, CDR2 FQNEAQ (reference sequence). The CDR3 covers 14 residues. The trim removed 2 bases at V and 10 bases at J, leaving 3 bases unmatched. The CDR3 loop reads CASSLITSGREQFL. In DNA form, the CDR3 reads TGTGCCAGCAGCTTAATAACTAGCGGGAGGGAGCAGTTCTTA.

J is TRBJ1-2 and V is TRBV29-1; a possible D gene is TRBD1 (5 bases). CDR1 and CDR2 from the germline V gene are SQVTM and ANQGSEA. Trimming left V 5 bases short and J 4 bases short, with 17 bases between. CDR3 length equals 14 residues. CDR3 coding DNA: TGCAGCGTTAACCGACCGACAGTAAGCTATGGCTACACCTTC. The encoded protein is CSVNRPTVSYGYTF.

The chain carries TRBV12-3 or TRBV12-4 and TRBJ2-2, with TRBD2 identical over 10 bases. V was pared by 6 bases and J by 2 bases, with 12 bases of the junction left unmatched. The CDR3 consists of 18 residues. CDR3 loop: CASRVGQGLATNTGELFF. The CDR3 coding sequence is TGTGCCAGCAGGGTAGGACAGGGACTAGCGACCAACACCGGGGAGCTGTTTTTT.

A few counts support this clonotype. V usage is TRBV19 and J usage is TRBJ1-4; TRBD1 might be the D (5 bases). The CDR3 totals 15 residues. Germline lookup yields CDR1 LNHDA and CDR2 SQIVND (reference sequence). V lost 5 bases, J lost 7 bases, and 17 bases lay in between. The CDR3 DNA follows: TGTGCCAGTAGTCCTACCAGGGTAGCAGGTGAAAAACTGTTTTTT. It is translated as CASSPTRVAGEKLFF.

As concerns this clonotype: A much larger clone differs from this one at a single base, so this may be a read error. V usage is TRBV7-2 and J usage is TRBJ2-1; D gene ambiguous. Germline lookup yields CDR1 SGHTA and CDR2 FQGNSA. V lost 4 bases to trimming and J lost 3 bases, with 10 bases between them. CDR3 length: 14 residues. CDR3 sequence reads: CASSYVGFYNEQFF. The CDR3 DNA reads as TGTGCCAGCAGCTATGTCGGGTTCTACAATGAGCAGTTCTTC.

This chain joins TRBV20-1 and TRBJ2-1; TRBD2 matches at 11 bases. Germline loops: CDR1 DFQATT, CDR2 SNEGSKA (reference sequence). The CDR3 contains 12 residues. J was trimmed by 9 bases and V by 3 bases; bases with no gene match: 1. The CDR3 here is CSARTSGVEQFF. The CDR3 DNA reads TGCAGTGCTAGGACTAGCGGGGTTGAGCAGTTCTTC.

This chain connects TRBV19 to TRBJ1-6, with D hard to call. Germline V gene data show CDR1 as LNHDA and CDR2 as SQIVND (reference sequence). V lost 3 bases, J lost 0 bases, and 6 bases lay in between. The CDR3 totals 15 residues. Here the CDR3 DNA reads TGTGCCAGTAGTATCCTCAGCTCCTATAATTCACCCCTCCACTTT. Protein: CASSILSSYNSPLHF.

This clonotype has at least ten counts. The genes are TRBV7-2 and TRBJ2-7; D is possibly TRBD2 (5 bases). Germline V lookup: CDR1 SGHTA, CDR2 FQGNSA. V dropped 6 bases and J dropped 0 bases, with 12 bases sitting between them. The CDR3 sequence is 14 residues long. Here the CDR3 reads CASRLDFSSYEQYF. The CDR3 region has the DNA TGTGCCAGCAGATTGGACTTTAGCTCCTACGAGCAGTACTTC.

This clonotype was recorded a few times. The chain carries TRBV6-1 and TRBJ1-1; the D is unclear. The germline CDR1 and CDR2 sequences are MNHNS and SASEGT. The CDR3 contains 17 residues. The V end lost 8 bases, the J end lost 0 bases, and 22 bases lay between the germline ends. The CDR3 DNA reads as TGTGCCAGCCAGAGAGGGTCCACACTTCATATGAACACTGAAGCTTTCTTT. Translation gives CASQRGSTLHMNTEAFF.

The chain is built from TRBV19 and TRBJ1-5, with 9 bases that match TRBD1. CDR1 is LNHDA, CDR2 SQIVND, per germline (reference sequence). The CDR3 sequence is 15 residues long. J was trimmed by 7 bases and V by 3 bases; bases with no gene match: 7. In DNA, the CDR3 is TGTGCCAGTAGTATGGTACAGGGGGCCGGGCAGCCCCAGCATTTT. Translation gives CASSMVQGAGQPQHF.

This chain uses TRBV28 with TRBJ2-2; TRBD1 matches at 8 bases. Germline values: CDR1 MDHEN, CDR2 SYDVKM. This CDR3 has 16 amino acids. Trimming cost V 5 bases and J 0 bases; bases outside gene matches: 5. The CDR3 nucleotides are TGTGCCAGCAGTCCCTGGGACAGGTCGAACACCGGGGAGCTGTTTTTT. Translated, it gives CASSPWDRSNTGELFF. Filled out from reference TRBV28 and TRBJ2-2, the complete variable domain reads DVKVTQSSRYLVKRTGEKVFLECVQDMDHENMFWYRQDPGLGLRLIYFSYDVKMKEKGDIPEGYSVSREKKERFSLILESASTNQTSMYLCASSPWDRSNTGELFFGEGSRLTVL.

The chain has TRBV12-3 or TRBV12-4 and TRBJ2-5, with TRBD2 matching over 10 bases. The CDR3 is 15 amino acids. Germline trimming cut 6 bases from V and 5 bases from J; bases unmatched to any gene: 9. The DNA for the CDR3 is TGTGCCAGCAGCACTCTAGCGGGGGCAGGGGAGACCCAGTACTTC. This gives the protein CASSTLAGAGETQYF.

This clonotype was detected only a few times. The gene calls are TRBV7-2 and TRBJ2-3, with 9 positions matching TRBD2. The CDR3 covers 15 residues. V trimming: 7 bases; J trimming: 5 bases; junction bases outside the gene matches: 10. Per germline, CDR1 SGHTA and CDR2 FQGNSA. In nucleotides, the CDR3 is TGTGCCAGCACCCCCACGCGGGGGGGTAGAGATACGCAGTATTTT. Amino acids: CASTPTRGGRDTQYF.

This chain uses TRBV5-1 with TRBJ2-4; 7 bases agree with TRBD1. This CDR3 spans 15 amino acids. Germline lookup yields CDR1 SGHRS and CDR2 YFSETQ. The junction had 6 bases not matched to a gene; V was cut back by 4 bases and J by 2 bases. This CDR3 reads CASSAYRGPKNIQYF. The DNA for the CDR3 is TGCGCCAGCAGCGCTTACAGGGGACCCAAAAACATTCAGTACTTC.

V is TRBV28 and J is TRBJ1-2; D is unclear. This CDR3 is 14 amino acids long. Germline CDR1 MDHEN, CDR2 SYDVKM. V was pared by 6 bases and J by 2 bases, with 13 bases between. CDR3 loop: CASRPGVRNYGYTF. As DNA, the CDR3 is TGTGCCAGCAGACCCGGGGTCCGGAACTATGGCTACACCTTC.

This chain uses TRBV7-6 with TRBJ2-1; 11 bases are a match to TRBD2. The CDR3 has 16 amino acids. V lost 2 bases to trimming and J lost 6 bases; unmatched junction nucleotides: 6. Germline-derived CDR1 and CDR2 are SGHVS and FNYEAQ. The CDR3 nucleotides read TGTGCCAGCAGCTTAAATAGCGGGGGGGCGGGCAATGAGCAGTTCTTC. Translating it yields CASSLNSGGAGNEQFF.

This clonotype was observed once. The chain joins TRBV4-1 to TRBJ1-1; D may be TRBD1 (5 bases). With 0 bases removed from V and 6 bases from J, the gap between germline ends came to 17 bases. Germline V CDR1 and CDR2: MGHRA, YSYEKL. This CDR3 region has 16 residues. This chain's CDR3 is CASSQDAAPGLAEAFF. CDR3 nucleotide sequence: TGCGCCAGCAGCCAAGACGCTGCGCCAGGGTTGGCTGAAGCTTTCTTT.

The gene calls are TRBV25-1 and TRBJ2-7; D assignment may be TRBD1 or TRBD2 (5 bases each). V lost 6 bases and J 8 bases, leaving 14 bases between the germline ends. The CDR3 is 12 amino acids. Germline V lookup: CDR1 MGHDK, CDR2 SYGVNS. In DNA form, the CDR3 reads TGTGCCAGCAGCCGGGACCGGGTGCAGCAGTACTTC. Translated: CASSRDRVQQYF.

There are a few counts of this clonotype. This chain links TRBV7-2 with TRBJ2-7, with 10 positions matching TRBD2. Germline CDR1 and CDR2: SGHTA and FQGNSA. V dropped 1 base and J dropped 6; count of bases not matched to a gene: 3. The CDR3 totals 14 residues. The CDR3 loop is CASSLVLAGGEQYF. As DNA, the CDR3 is TGTGCCAGCAGCTTAGTTTTAGCGGGAGGCGAGCAGTACTTC.

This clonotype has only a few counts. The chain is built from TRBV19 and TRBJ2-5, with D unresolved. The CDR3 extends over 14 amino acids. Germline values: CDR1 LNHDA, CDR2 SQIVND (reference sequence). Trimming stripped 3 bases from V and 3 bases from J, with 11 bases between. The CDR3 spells CASSINGLKETQYF. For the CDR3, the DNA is TGTGCCAGTAGTATTAACGGGCTAAAAGAGACCCAGTACTTC.

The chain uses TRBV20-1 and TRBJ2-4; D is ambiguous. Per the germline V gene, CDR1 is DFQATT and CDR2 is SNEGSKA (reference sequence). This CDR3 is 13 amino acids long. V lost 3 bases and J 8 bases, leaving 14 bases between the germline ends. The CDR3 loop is CSASPGYEDIQYF. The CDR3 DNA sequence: TGCAGTGCTAGCCCCGGGTATGAGGACATTCAGTACTTC.